This is a list of T cell receptor beta chains from one sample in a study of blood T cell repertoires in COVID-19. The table came from immunoSEQ multiplex PCR; TCRdb's copy has only in-frame clones and leaves some out. The profile shows roughly 100,000 clones, roughly 90% of them singletons. What was sequenced was peripheral blood. These receptors were collected from a human donor in a cohort sampled during active COVID-19. CDR3s include the opening cysteine and the closing phenylalanine or tryptophan. A D gene is named only where the DNA matches it firmly. Rows may omit the clone size; those that give it use once, few, many or a size class.

V,J,D,size,CDR3,DNA
TRBV10-3,TRBJ1-4,.,.,CAIRRTEAPNEKLFF,TGTGCCATCAGGCGGACAGAAGCCCCTAATGAAAAACTGTTTTTT
TRBV5-4,TRBJ1-6,TRBD1,.,CASSRVGTGGSPLHF,TGTGCCAGCAGCCGGGTGGGGACAGGGGGTTCACCCCTCCACTTT
TRBV13,TRBJ1-3,.,.,CASSSLGLIGNTIYF,TGTGCCAGCAGCTCCTTGGGGCTTATCGGAAACACCATATATTTT
TRBV5-1,TRBJ2-5,.,.,CASSLGWGKGGETQYF,TGCGCCAGCAGCTTGGGGTGGGGAAAAGGGGGAGAGACCCAGTACTTC
TRBV11-3,TRBJ2-1,TRBD1,.,CASSSPETGPNNEQFF,TGTGCCAGCAGCTCTCCGGAGACAGGGCCTAACAATGAGCAGTTCTTC
TRBV18,TRBJ1-2,.,.,CASSPSATGEGYTF,TGTGCCAGCTCACCAAGCGCAACGGGTGAAGGCTACACCTTC
TRBV27,TRBJ2-1,TRBD2,.,CASSFQAGGAYNEQFF,TGTGCCAGCAGTTTCCAAGCGGGAGGGGCCTACAATGAGCAGTTCTTC
TRBV5-4,TRBJ2-3,TRBD1,.,CASSSGQGVDTQYF,TGTGCCAGCAGCTCGGGACAGGGGGTTGATACGCAGTATTTT
TRBV2,TRBJ2-5,TRBD1,.,CASSEDRGTQYF,TGTGCCAGCAGTGAAGACAGGGGAACCCAGTACTTC
TRBV28,TRBJ2-1,TRBD2,few,CASSFQGLAGLYNEQFF,TGTGCCAGCAGTTTCCAAGGACTAGCGGGCCTCTACAATGAGCAGTTCTTC
TRBV15,TRBJ2-6,TRBD1,.,CATSSPSGTGVSGANVLTF,TGTGCCACCAGCAGCCCATCCGGGACAGGCGTCTCTGGGGCCAACGTCCTGACTTTC
TRBV28,TRBJ2-7,TRBD1,.,CASSLSTGGYEQYF,TGTGCCAGCAGTTTATCGACAGGGGGGTACGAGCAGTACTTC
TRBV5-1,TRBJ2-7,TRBD1,.,CASSGGTGDEQYF,TGCGCCAGCAGCGGGGGGACAGGGGACGAGCAGTACTTC
TRBV2,TRBJ1-1,.,.,CASGAGQRIMGSAFF,TGTGCCAGCGGGGCAGGTCAAAGAATCATGGGTTCAGCTTTCTTT
TRBV16,TRBJ2-2,.,few,CASSQQGSGELFF,TGTGCCAGCAGCCAACAGGGGAGCGGGGAGCTGTTTTTT
TRBV28,TRBJ2-1,TRBD1,.,CAGRGGDRADEQFF,TGTGCCGGGAGAGGGGGTGACAGGGCGGATGAGCAGTTCTTC
TRBV2,TRBJ2-7,TRBD2,.,CASGLGEVAGSYEQYF,TGTGCCAGCGGACTCGGGGAAGTAGCGGGGTCCTACGAGCAGTACTTC
TRBV4-2,TRBJ2-3,TRBD2,.,CASSQELAGGYTDTQYF,TGTGCCAGCAGCCAAGAGTTAGCGGGGGGATACACAGATACGCAGTATTTT
TRBV6-6,TRBJ2-5,.,.,CASIQIQGETQYF,TGTGCCAGCATTCAGATACAGGGAGAGACCCAGTACTTC
TRBV7-7,TRBJ2-5,TRBD1,.,CASSSYQGVGETQYF,TGTGCTAGCAGCTCCTATCAGGGGGTTGGGGAGACCCAGTACTTC
TRBV23-1,TRBJ2-7,.,once,CASSALQNIRCVDEQYF,TGCGCCAGCTCCGCCCTCCAAAACATACGTTGTGTCGACGAGCAGTACTTC
TRBV5-4,TRBJ1-1,.,.,CASSLARGVEPRTEAFF,TGTGCCAGCAGCTTGGCAAGGGGTGTGGAGCCGCGGACTGAAGCTTTCTTT
TRBV14,TRBJ2-2,.,.,CASSRLERATNTGELFF,TGTGCCAGCAGCCGACTAGAACGGGCTACGAACACCGGGGAGCTGTTTTTT
TRBV24-1,TRBJ2-1,TRBD1,.,CATSGRTGSSYNEQFF,TGTGCCACCAGTGGTAGGACAGGGAGCTCCTACAATGAGCAGTTCTTC
TRBV28,TRBJ1-2,TRBD1,.,CASSLVPPDRGGVHYGYTF,TGTGCCAGCAGTTTAGTTCCCCCGGACAGGGGTGGAGTTCACTATGGCTACACCTTC
TRBV5-5,TRBJ1-2,.,.,CASSLEGRKSYGYTF,TGTGCCAGCAGCTTGGAGGGGAGGAAAAGCTATGGCTACACCTTC
TRBV7-9,TRBJ2-1,.,.,CASSLPGVGQFF,TGTGCCAGCAGCTTACCGGGGGTGGGGCAGTTCTTC
TRBV19,TRBJ2-7,TRBD2,.,CASASGASYEQYF,TGTGCCAGTGCGAGCGGGGCCAGCTACGAGCAGTACTTC
TRBV10-3,TRBJ1-3,TRBD1,.,CAIGGFGTAGNTIYF,TGTGCCATCGGCGGGTTTGGGACAGCTGGAAACACCATATATTTT
TRBV19,TRBJ2-2,TRBD1,once,CATRDRAHTGELFF,TGTGCCACAAGAGACAGGGCACACACCGGGGAGCTGTTTTTT
TRBV11-2,TRBJ2-7,TRBD2,.,CASSPGGLAGPYEQYF,TGTGCCAGCAGCCCTGGAGGACTAGCGGGACCCTACGAGCAGTACTTC
TRBV28,TRBJ2-7,TRBD2,.,CASAGGGPFYEQYF,TGTGCCAGCGCCGGGGGGGGGCCGTTTTACGAGCAGTACTTC
TRBV5-4,TRBJ2-2,.,.,CASSLKTGAGELFF,TGTGCCAGCAGCCTCAAGACAGGTGCCGGGGAGCTGTTTTTT
TRBV27,TRBJ2-7,TRBD2,.,CASISTSGWGGEQYF,TGTGCCAGCATCTCGACTAGCGGGTGGGGAGGCGAGCAGTACTTC
TRBV5-1,TRBJ2-1,TRBD1,.,CASREPGQGYNEQFF,TGCGCCAGCAGGGAACCGGGACAGGGCTACAATGAGCAGTTCTTC
TRBV19,TRBJ1-5,.,.,CASSIRGTGNQPQHF,TGTGCCAGTAGTATACGGGGGACGGGAAATCAGCCCCAGCATTTT
TRBV7-6,TRBJ1-4,TRBD1,.,CASSSTTGTGGGKLFF,TGTGCCAGCAGCTCGACGACCGGGACAGGGGGCGGAAAACTGTTTTTT
TRBV7-3,TRBJ2-7,TRBD2,.,CASSLEGGGYYEQYF,TGTGCCAGCAGCTTAGAAGGCGGGGGGTACTACGAGCAGTACTTC
TRBV7-9,TRBJ1-2,.,.,CASSFAGGGVVEGYTF,TGTGCCAGCAGTTTCGCCGGGGGAGGGGTTGTAGAGGGCTACACCTTC
TRBV28,TRBJ2-2,.,once,CASSYPPRAPTGELFF,TGTGCCAGCAGTTACCCCCCCAGGGCGCCCACCGGGGAGCTGTTTTTT
TRBV7-2,TRBJ2-1,.,few,CASSPRDINEQFF,TGTGCCAGCAGCCCCCGGGACATCAATGAGCAGTTCTTC
TRBV28,TRBJ2-7,.,few,CAASPDSPYEQYF,TGTGCCGCAAGCCCGGACAGCCCCTACGAGCAGTACTTC
TRBV15,TRBJ1-3,.,once,CATSRDGGFSGNTIYF,TGTGCCACCAGCAGAGACGGGGGTTTCTCTGGAAACACCATATATTTT
TRBV5-1,TRBJ2-7,.,.,CASSLVVNGDEQYF,TGCGCCAGCAGCTTGGTAGTCAACGGTGACGAGCAGTACTTC
TRBV9,TRBJ1-6,.,.,CASSGDSLREANSPLHF,TGTGCCAGCAGCGGAGATTCGCTCCGAGAGGCTAATTCACCCCTCCACTTT